This note documents a single T cell receptor beta chain sequence. The repertoire was sequenced with immunoSEQ multiplex PCR; TCRdb's copy has only in-frame clones and lacks some. This table holds tens of thousands of clones, 80% to 95% found once. The sample is drawn from a study of T cell changes during pregnancy in multiple sclerosis. The V gene's germline CDR1 is SNHLY and CDR2 FYNNEI. CDR3 length: 13 amino acids. Trimming removed 4 bases from V and 1 base from J, with 7 bases in between. The material sequenced was peripheral blood, taken in the first trimester of pregnancy. The receptor comes from a female donor in good health, enrolled as a control in a pregnancy study. The chain joins TRBV2 to TRBJ1-1; D unclear. The CDR3 spells CASSVAENTEAFF. The CDR3 DNA reads TGTGCCAGCAGTGTCGCGGAGAACACTGAAGCTTTCTTT.